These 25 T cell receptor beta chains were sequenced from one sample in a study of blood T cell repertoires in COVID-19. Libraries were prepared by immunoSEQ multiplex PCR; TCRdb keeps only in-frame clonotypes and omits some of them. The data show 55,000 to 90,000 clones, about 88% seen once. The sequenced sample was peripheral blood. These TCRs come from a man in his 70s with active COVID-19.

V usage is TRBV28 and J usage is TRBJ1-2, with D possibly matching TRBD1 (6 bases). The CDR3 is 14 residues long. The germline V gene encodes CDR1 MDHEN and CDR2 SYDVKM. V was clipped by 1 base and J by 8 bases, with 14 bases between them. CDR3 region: CASSLSGVWDGYTF. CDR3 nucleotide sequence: TGTGCCAGCAGTTTATCAGGGGTCTGGGACGGCTACACCTTC.

CDR3 in amino acids: CASSLGGRLHF. In nucleotides, the CDR3 is TGTGCCAGCAGCTTAGGTGGGAGGCTCCACTTT. This chain links TRBV11-2 with TRBJ2-3; D not resolved. The J call may be wrong; the DNA end is better matched by TRBJ1-6. Germline V lookup: CDR1 SGHAT, CDR2 FQNNGV. The CDR3 contains 11 residues.

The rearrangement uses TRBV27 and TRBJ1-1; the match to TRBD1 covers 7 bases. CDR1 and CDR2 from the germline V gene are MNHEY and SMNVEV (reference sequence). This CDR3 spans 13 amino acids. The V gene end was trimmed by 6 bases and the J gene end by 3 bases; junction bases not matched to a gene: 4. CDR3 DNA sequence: TGTGCCAGCAGCCACCAGGGGGACACTGAAGCTTTCTTT. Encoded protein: CASSHQGDTEAFF.

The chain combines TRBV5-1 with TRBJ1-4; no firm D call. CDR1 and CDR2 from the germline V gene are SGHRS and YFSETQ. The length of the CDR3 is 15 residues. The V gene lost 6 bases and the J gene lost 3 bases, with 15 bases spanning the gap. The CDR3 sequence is CASTTGIASNEKLFF. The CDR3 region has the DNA TGCGCCAGCACAACCGGGATCGCGTCTAATGAAAAACTGTTTTTT.

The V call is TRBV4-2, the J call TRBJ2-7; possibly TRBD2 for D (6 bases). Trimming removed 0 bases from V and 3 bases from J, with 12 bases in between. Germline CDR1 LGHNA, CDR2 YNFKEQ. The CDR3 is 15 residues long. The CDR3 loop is CASSQDPGGGYEQYF. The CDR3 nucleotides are TGTGCCAGCAGCCAAGATCCCGGGGGAGGCTACGAGCAGTACTTC.

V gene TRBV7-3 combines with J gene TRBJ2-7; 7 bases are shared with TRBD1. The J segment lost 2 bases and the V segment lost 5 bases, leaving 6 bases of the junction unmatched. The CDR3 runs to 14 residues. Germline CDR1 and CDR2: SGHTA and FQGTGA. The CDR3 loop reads CASSPPGQPYEQYF. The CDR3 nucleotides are TGTGCCAGCAGCCCTCCGGGACAGCCCTACGAGCAGTACTTC.

The CDR3 nucleotides read TGCGCCAGCAGCCGGACCACAGGGGTGGGAGAGACCCAGTACTTC. This gives the protein CASSRTTGVGETQYF. The V call is TRBV4-3, the J call TRBJ2-5; 7 bases agree with TRBD1. V trimming: 4 bases; J trimming: 4 bases; junction bases outside the gene matches: 9. The CDR3 contains 15 residues. The V gene's germline CDR1 is LGHNA and CDR2 YSLEER.

CDR3 in DNA: TGTGCCAGCAGTTTAGTGGGGGGGAACACTGAAGCTTTCTTT. As protein: CASSLVGGNTEAFF. The chain employs TRBV27 and TRBJ1-1; maybe TRBD1 (5 bases). V was trimmed by 2 bases and J by 1 base, leaving 8 bases between them. The CDR3 sequence is 14 residues long. Germline V gives CDR1 MNHEY, CDR2 SMNVEV (reference sequence).

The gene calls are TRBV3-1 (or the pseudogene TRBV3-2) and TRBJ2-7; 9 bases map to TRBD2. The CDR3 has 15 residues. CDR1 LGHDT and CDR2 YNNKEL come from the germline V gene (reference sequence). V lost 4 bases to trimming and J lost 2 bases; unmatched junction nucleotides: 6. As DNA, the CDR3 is TGTGCCAGCAGCCCGACTAGCGGAGGGACCTACGAGCAGTACTTC. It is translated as CASSPTSGGTYEQYF.

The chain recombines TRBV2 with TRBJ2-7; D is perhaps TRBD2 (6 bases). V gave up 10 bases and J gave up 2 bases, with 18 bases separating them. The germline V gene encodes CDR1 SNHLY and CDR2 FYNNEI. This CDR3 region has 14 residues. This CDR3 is CAISRGRFTYEQYF. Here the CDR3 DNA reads TGTGCCATTTCGCGGGGCAGGTTCACCTACGAGCAGTACTTC.

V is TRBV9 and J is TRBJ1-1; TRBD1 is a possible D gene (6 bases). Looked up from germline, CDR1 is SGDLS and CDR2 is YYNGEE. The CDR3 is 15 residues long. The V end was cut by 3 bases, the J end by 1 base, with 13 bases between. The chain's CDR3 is CASSATGHSNTEAFF. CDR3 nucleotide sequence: TGTGCCAGCAGCGCCACGGGACACTCGAACACTGAAGCTTTCTTT.

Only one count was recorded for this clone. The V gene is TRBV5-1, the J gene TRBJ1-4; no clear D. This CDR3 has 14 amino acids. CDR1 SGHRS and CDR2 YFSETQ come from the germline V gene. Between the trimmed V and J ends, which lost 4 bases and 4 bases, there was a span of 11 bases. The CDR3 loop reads CASSPAGFNEKLFF. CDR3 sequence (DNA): TGCGCCAGCAGCCCCGCGGGGTTTAATGAAAAACTGTTTTTT.

This chain's CDR3 is CASSARQPLTDTQYF. CDR3 sequence (DNA): TGTGCCAGCAGCGCCCGACAGCCGCTCACAGATACGCAGTATTTT. J is TRBJ2-3 and V is TRBV9; D perhaps matches TRBD1 (5 bases). V was pared by 3 bases and J by 2 bases, with 13 bases between. CDR3 size: 15 residues. Germline lookup yields CDR1 SGDLS and CDR2 YYNGEE. Variable domain in full (rest from reference TRBV9 and TRBJ2-3): DSGVTQTPKHLITATGQRVTLRCSPRSGDLSVYWYQQSLDQGLQFLIQYYNGEERAKGNILERFSAQQFPDLHSELNLSSLELGDSALYFCASSARQPLTDTQYFGPGTRLTVL.

Here the CDR3 reads CASSLRGSYEQYF. The CDR3 bases are TGTGCCAGCAGTTTACGGGGTTCCTACGAGCAGTACTTC. The V call is TRBV28, the J call TRBJ2-7, with TRBD2 as a possible D gene (5 bases). The CDR3 spans 13 residues. V was pared by 2 bases and J by 1 base, with 6 bases between. Germline V gene data show CDR1 as MDHEN and CDR2 as SYDVKM.

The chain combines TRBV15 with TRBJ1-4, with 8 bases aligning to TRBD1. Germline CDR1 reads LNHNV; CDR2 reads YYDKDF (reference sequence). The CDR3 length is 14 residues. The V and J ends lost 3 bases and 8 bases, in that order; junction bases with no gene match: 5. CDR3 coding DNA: TGTGCCACCAGCAGGGGGGACAGGCGGGAAAAACTGTTTTTT. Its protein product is CATSRGDRREKLFF.

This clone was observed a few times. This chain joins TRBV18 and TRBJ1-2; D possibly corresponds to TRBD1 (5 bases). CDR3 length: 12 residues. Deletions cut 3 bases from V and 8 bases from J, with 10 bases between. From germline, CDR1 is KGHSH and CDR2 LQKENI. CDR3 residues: CASSPADKGYTF. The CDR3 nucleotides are TGTGCCAGCTCACCGGCGGACAAGGGCTACACCTTC.

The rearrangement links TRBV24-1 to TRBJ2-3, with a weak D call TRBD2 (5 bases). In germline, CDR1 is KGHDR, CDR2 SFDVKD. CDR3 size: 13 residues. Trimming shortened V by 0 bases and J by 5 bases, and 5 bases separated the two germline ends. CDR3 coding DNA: TGTGCCACCAGTGATTTGGGAGGAGATACGCAGTATTTT. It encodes CATSDLGGDTQYF.

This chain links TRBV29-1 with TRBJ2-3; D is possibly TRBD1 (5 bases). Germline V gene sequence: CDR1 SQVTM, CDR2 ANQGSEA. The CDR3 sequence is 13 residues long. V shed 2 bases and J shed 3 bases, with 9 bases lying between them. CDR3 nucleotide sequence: TGCAGCGTTGAAAAGGGGCCGACAGATACGCAGTATTTT. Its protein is CSVEKGPTDTQYF.

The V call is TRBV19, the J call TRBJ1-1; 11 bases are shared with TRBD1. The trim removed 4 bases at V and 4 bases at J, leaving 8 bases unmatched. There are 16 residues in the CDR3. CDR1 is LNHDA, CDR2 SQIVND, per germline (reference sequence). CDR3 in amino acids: CASSTRTGGGGTEAFF. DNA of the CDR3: TGTGCCAGTAGTACCCGGACAGGGGGCGGAGGCACTGAAGCTTTCTTT.

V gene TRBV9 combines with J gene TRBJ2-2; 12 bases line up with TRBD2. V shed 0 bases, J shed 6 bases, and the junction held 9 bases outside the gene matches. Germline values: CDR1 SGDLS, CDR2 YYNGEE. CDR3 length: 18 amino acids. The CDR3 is CASSVELAGGPGAGELFF. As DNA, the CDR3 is TGTGCCAGCAGCGTAGAGCTAGCGGGAGGGCCTGGGGCCGGGGAGCTGTTTTTT.

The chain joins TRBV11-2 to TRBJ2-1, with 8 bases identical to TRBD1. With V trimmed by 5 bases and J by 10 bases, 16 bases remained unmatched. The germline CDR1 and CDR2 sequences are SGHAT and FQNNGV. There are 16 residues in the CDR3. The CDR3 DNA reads TGTGCCAGCAGCCATTACAACCGCAGGGGGCTAGGGGAGCAGTTCTTC. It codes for CASSHYNRRGLGEQFF.

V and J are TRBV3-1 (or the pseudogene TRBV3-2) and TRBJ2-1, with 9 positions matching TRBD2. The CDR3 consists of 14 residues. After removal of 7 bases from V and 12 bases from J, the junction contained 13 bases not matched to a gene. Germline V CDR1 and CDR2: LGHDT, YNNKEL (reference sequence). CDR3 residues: CASTVWGSSGAQFF. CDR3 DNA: TGTGCCAGCACCGTTTGGGGGTCTAGCGGGGCGCAGTTCTTC.

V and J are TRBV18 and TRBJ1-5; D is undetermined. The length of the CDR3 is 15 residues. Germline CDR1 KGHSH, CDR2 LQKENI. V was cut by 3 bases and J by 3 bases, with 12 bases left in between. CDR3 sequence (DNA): TGTGCCAGCTCACCTCCGGGGAGGTCCAATCAGCCCCAGCATTTT. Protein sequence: CASSPPGRSNQPQHF.

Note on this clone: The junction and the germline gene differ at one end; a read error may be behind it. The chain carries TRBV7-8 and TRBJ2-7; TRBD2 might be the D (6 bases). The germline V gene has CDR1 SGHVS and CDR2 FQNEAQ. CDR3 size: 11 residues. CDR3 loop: CASSPGPGSFF. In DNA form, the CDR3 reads TGTGCCAGCAGCCCCGGGCCCGGGAGTTTCTTC.

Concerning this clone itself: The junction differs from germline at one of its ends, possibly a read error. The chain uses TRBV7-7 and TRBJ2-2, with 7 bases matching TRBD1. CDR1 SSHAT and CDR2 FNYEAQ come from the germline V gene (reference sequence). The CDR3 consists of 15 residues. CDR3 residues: CASSRNRGGTGELFF. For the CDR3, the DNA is TGTGCTAGCAGCCGTAACAGGGGTGGAACCGGGGAGCTGTTTTTT.